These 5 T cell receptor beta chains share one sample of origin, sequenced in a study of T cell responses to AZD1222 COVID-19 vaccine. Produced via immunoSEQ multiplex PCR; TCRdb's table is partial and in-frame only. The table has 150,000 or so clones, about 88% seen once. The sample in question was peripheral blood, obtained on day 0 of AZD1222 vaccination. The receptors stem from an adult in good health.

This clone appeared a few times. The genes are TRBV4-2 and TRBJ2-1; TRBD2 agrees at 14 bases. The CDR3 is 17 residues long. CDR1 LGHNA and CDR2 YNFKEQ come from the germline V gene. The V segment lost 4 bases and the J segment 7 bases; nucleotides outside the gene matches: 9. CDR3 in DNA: TGTGCCAGCAGCCCCCGACCGGGACTAGCGGGAGTTAATGAGCAGTTCTTC. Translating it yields CASSPRPGLAGVNEQFF.

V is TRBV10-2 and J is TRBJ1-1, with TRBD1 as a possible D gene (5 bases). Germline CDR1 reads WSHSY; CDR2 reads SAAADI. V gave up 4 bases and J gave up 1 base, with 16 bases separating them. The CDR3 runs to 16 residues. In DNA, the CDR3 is TGCGCCAGCAGTGGACACGGGGGTATTAAGAACACTGAAGCTTTCTTT. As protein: CASSGHGGIKNTEAFF.

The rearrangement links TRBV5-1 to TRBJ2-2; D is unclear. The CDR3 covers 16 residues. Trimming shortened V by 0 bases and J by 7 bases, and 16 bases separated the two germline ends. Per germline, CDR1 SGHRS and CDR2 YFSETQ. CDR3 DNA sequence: TGCGCCAGCAGCTTGGACGGACCCGCATATGGCGGGGAGCTGTTTTTT. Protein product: CASSLDGPAYGGELFF.

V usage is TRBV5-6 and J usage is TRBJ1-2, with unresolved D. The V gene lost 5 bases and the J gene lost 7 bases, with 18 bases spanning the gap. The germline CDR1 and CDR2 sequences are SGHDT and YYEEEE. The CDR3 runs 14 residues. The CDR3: CASRSRGYSSGYTF. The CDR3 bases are TGTGCCAGCAGGTCACGGGGTTATAGTAGTGGCTACACCTTC.

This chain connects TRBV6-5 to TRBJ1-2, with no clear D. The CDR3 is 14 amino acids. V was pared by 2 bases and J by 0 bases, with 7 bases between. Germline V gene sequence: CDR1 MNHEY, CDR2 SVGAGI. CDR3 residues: CASSYLTPNYGYTF. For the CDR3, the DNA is TGTGCCAGCAGTTACCTGACACCTAACTATGGCTACACCTTC.